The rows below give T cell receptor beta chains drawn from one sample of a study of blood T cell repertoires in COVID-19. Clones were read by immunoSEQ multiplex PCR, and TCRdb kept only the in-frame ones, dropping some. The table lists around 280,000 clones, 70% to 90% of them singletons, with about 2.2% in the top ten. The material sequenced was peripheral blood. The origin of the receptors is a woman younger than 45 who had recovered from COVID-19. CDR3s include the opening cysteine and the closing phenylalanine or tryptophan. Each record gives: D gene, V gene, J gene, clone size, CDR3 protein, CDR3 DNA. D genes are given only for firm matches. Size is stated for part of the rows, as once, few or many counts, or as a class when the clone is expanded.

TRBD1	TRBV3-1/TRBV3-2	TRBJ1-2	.	CASSQGQGEGYTF	TGTGCCAGCAGCCAAGGACAGGGGGAGGGCTACACCTTC
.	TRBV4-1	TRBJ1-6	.	CASSQVSGAASPLHF	TGCGCCAGCAGCCAAGTCTCAGGGGCAGCTTCACCCCTCCACTTT
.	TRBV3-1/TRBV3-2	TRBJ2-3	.	CASSLSTGGANTDTQYF	TGTGCCAGCAGCCTATCGACGGGGGGCGCTAACACAGATACGCAGTATTTT
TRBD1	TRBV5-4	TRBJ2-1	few	CASSLQGGSLYNEQFF	TGTGCCAGCAGCTTGCAAGGGGGCAGCTTATACAATGAGCAGTTCTTC
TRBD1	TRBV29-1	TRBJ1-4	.	CSVRTGTNEKLFF	TGCAGCGTAAGGACAGGGACGAATGAAAAACTGTTTTTT
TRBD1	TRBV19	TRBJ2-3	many	CASSPGQGADTQYF	TGTGCCAGTAGTCCGGGACAGGGGGCAGATACGCAGTATTTT
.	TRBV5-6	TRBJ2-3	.	CASSGWDIRTDTQYF	TGTGCCAGCAGCGGTTGGGACATCCGCACAGATACGCAGTATTTT
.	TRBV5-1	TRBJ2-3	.	CASSSLRGGEDTQYF	TGCGCCAGCAGCTCTCTCCGTGGGGGCGAAGATACGCAGTATTTT
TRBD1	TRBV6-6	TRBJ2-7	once	CASSYWPGGAEQYF	TGTGCCAGCAGTTACTGGCCAGGGGGCGCCGAGCAGTACTTC
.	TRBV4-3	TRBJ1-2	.	CASSQDATANYGYTF	TGCGCCAGCAGCCAAGACGCGACAGCTAACTATGGCTACACCTTC
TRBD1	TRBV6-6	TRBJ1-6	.	CASRPGQGSSPLHF	TGTGCCAGCAGGCCGGGACAGGGGTCTTCACCCCTCCACTTT
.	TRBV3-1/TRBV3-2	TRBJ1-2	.	CASSLDTYGYTF	TGTGCCAGCAGCCTCGACACTTATGGCTACACCTTC
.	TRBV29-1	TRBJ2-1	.	CSVVRYNEQFF	TGCAGCGTTGTGAGGTATAATGAGCAGTTCTTC
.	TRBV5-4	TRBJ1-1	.	CASSLGVYPTEAFF	TGTGCCAGCAGCTTGGGAGTGTACCCCACTGAAGCTTTCTTT
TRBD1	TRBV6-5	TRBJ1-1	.	CASSQGGMNTEAFF	TGTGCCAGCAGCCAGGGGGGCATGAACACTGAAGCTTTCTTT
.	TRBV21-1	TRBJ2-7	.	CASSTQREAHEQYF	TGTGCCAGCAGCACACAGCGGGAGGCCCACGAGCAGTACTTC
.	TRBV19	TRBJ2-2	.	CASSIGDLLYTGELFF	TGTGCCAGTAGTATCGGGGATCTTCTCTACACCGGGGAGCTGTTTTTT
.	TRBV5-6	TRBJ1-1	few	CASSPPGGGLKNTEAFF	TGTGCCAGCAGCCCACCGGGGGGCGGGTTAAAGAACACTGAAGCTTTCTTT
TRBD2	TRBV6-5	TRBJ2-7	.	CASSRGGGPYEQYF	TGTGCCAGCAGTCGGGGCGGGGGGCCCTACGAGCAGTACTTC
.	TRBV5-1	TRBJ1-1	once	CASSPQRGTAEAFF	TGCGCCAGCAGCCCACAGAGGGGGACGGCTGAAGCTTTCTTT
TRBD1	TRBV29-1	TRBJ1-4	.	CSARGGSDEKLFF	TGCAGCGCCCGAGGGGGCTCTGATGAAAAACTGTTTTTT
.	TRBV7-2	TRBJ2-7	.	CASSFRPWSSYEQYF	TGTGCCAGCAGCTTCAGACCTTGGAGCTCCTACGAGCAGTACTTC
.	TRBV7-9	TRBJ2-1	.	CASSLPQVNEQFF	TGTGCCAGCAGCTTACCGCAGGTCAATGAGCAGTTCTTC
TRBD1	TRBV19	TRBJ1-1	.	CAADTGVDTEAFF	TGTGCCGCTGACACAGGGGTTGACACTGAAGCTTTCTTT
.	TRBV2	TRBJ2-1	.	CASGRPYNEQFF	TGTGCCAGCGGCCGCCCCTACAATGAGCAGTTCTTC
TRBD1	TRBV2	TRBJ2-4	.	CASSVLDRVKNIQYF	TGTGCCAGCAGCGTACTGGACAGGGTTAAAAACATTCAGTACTTC
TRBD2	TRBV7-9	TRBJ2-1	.	CASSPGTSGRYNEQFF	TGTGCCAGCAGCCCGGGGACTAGCGGGAGATATAATGAGCAGTTCTTC
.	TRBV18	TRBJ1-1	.	CASSPSSTEAFF	TGTGCCAGCTCCCCGTCTTCCACTGAAGCTTTCTTT
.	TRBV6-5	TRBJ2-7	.	CASSHDRPVYEQYF	TGTGCCAGCAGCCATGACAGGCCTGTCTACGAGCAGTACTTC
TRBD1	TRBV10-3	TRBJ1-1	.	CASTGGADEAFF	TGTGCCAGCACAGGGGGCGCGGATGAAGCTTTCTTT
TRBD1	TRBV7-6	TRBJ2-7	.	CASSADRVYEQYF	TGTGCCAGCTCAGCAGACAGGGTCTACGAGCAGTACTTC
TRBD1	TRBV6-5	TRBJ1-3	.	CASSRQGQAGNTIYF	TGTGCCAGCAGCCGACAGGGACAGGCTGGAAACACCATATATTTT
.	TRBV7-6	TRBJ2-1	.	CASSSLGLAVYNEQFF	TGTGCCAGCAGCTCCTTAGGGCTAGCAGTTTACAATGAGCAGTTCTTC
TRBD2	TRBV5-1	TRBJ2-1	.	CASSVILAAAYNEQFF	TGCGCCAGCAGCGTAATACTAGCGGCGGCCTACAATGAGCAGTTCTTC
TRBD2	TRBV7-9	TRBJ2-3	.	CASAGLAIHTQYF	TGTGCCAGCGCGGGACTAGCGATACATACGCAGTATTTT
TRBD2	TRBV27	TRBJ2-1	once	CASNFPSGGDNEQFF	TGTGCCAGCAACTTTCCTAGCGGGGGGGACAATGAGCAGTTCTTC
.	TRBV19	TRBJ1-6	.	CASSFLTGINSPLHF	TGTGCCAGTAGTTTTCTGACAGGAATTAATTCACCCCTCCACTTT
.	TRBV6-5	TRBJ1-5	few	CASSLTGISNQPQHF	TGTGCCAGCAGCCTCACAGGTATAAGCAATCAGCCCCAGCATTTT
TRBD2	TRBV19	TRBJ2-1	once	CASTSGGLYNEQFF	TGTGCCAGCACTAGCGGGGGGCTCTACAATGAGCAGTTCTTC
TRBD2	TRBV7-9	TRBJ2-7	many	CASSSPLGTSSYEQYF	TGTGCCAGCAGCTCCCCCTTGGGGACTAGCTCCTACGAGCAGTACTTC
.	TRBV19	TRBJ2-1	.	CASRNWKGDYNEQFF	TGTGCCAGTAGGAACTGGAAGGGGGATTACAATGAGCAGTTCTTC
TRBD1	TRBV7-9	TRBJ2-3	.	CASSLDGTGATDTQYF	TGTGCCAGCAGCTTAGACGGGACAGGGGCCACAGATACGCAGTATTTT
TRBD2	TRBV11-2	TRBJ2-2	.	CASRPPGTSTGELFF	TGTGCCAGCAGGCCCCCCGGGACTAGCACCGGGGAGCTGTTTTTT
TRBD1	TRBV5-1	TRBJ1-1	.	CASSPGTENTEAFF	TGCGCCAGCAGCCCAGGGACAGAGAACACTGAAGCTTTCTTT
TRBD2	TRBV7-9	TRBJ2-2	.	CASSLDFRLAGGRVGELFF	TGTGCCAGCAGCTTAGATTTCCGACTAGCGGGAGGCCGGGTCGGGGAGCTGTTTTTT
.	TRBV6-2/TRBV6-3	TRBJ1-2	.	CASSYTRTELDGYTF	TGTGCCAGCAGTTACACCCGGACAGAACTCGATGGCTACACCTTC
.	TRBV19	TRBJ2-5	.	CASSPQATRETQYF	TGTGCCAGTAGTCCGCAGGCGACGAGAGAGACCCAGTACTTC
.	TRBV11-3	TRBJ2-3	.	CASSLDMGSWRSTDTQYF	TGTGCCAGCAGCTTAGATATGGGTTCGTGGAGGAGCACAGATACGCAGTATTTT
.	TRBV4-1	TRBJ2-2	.	CASSQGRAGMGTGELFF	TGCGCCAGCAGCCAAGGTCGGGCCGGGATGGGCACCGGGGAGCTGTTTTTT
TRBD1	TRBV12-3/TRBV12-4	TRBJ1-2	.	CASSPQGAGGYTF	TGTGCCAGCAGTCCTCAGGGGGCAGGTGGCTACACCTTC
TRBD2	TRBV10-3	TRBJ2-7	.	CAIRPGLESLGEQYF	TGTGCCATCAGACCGGGACTAGAATCTCTTGGCGAGCAGTACTTC
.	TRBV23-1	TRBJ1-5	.	CASSQGLHFNPQHF	TGCGCCAGCAGTCAAGGACTCCATTTCAATCCCCAGCATTTT
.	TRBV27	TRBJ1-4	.	CASSFIGREANEKLFF	TGTGCCAGCTCCTTTATTGGACGGGAGGCGAATGAAAAACTGTTTTTT
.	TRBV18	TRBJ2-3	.	CASSPKGGTVSDTQYF	TGTGCCAGCTCACCAAAGGGCGGGACTGTCTCCGATACGCAGTATTTT
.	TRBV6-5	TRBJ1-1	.	CASSYSGGYTEAFF	TGTGCCAGCAGTTACTCGGGGGGGTACACTGAAGCTTTCTTT
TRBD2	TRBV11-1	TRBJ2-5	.	CASSSYSGGARETQYF	TGTGCCAGCAGCTCCTATAGCGGGGGGGCCCGGGAGACCCAGTACTTC
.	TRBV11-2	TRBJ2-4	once	CASSLVGQRAKNIQYF	TGTGCCAGCAGCTTAGTGGGACAAAGAGCCAAAAACATTCAGTACTTC
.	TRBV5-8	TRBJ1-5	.	CASSLVAGRNQPQHF	TGTGCCAGCAGCTTGGTTGCGGGACGCAATCAGCCCCAGCATTTT
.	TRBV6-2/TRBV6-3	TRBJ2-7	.	CASSYEAGSPYEQYF	TGTGCCAGCAGTTACGAAGCGGGTTCACCCTACGAGCAGTACTTC